This T cell receptor beta chain emerged from a study of regulatory T cells in long-lasting Graves disease. On the study more broadly: Prior antithyroid drug treatment in newly diagnosed Graves' patients lasted under 3 months.

iRepertoire HTBI primers and Arm-PCR of CDR3 regions built TCR beta libraries. TCRdb passed the multiplex PCR reads through MiXCR, listing each CDR3 protein once. In the table there are over 350,000 distinct CDR3 sequences, 11% to 15% of which are singletons. Time point meaning: newly diagnosed GD, antithyroid drugs for less than 3 months. The TCR library was made from RNA that had been extracted from PBMCs in TRIzol. The germline gives CDR1 SGHKS, CDR2 YYEKEE (reference sequence). This CDR3 spans 13 amino acids. V lost 0 bases, J lost 3 bases, and 4 bases lay in between. This sample also appeared in a second study, on T cells in Graves' hyperthyroidism and ophthalmopathy.

The V call is TRBV5-5, the J call TRBJ1-3; no clear D gene. This material consisted of peripheral blood mononuclear cells (PBMCs), taken at new diagnosis, from a patient treated with antithyroid drugs. This TCR was recovered from a woman between 45 and 60 years old with Graves disease. CDR3 in amino acids: CASSLVRGNTIYF. CDR3 in DNA: TGTGCCAGCAGCTTGGTTCGTGGAAACACCATATATTTT. The entire variable domain, with the rest obtained from reference TRBV5-5 and TRBJ1-3, is as follows: DAGVTQSPTHLIKTRGQQVTLRCSPISGHKSVSWYQQVLGQGPQFIFQYYEKEERGRGNFPDRFSARQFPNYSSELNVNALLLGDSALYLCASSLVRGNTIYFGEGSWLTVV.